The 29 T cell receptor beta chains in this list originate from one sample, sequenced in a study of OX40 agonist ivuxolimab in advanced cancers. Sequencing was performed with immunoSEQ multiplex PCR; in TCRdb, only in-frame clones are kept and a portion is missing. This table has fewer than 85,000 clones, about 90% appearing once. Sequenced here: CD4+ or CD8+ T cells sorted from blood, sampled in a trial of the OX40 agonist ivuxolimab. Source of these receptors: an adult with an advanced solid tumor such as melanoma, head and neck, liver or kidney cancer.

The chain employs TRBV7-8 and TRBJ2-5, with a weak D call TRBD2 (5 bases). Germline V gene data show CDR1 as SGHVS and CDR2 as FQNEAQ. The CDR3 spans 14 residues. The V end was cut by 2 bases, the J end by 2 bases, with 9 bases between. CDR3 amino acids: CASSLKRVQETQYF. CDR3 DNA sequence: TGTGCCAGCAGCTTAAAGAGGGTACAAGAGACCCAGTACTTC.

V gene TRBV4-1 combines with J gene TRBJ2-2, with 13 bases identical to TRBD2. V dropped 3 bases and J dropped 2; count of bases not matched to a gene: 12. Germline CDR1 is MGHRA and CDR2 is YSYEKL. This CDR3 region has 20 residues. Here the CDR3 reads CASSHPRGRLAGGNTGELFF. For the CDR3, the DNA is TGCGCCAGCAGCCACCCTCGGGGGAGACTAGCGGGAGGTAACACCGGGGAGCTGTTTTTT.

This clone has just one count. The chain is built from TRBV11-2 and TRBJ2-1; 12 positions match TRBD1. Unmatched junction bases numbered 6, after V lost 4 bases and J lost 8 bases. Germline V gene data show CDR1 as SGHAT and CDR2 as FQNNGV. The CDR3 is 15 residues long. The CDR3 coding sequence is TGTGCCAGCAGCTCGGGACAGGGGGCATGGGATGAGCAGTTCTTC. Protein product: CASSSGQGAWDEQFF.

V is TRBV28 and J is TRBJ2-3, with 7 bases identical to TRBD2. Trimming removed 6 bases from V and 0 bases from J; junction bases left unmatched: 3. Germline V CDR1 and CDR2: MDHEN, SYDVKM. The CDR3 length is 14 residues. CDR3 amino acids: CASRSGESTDTQYF. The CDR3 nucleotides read TGTGCCAGCAGAAGCGGGGAGAGCACAGATACGCAGTATTTT.

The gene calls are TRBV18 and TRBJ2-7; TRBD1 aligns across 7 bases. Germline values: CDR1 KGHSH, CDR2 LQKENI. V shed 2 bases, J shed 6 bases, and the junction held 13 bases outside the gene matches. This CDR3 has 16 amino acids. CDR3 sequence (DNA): TGTGCCAGCTCACCATCCGGGACAGCCATCCCCGGCGAGCAGTACTTC. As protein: CASSPSGTAIPGEQYF.

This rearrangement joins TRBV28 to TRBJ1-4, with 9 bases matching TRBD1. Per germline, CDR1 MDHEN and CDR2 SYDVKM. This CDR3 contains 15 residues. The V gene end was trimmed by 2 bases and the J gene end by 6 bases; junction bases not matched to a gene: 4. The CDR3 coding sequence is TGTGCCAGCAGTTTACCGACAGGGGGTGATGAAAAACTGTTTTTT. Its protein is CASSLPTGGDEKLFF.

The CDR3 loop reads CASSPQNTGELFF. The CDR3 DNA follows: TGTGCCAGCAGTCCTCAGAACACCGGGGAGCTGTTTTTT. The J gene is TRBJ2-2, the V gene TRBV27; D unclear. This CDR3 is 13 amino acids long. Looked up from germline, CDR1 is MNHEY and CDR2 is SMNVEV (reference sequence). The ends were cut back, 5 bases at V and 1 base at J, with 5 bases in the middle.

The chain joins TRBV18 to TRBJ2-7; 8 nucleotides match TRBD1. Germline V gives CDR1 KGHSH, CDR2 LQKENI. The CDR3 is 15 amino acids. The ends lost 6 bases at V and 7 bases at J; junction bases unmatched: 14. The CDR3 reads CASSPGQGALREQYF. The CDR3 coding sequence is TGTGCCAGCTCCCCAGGGCAGGGGGCACTTAGGGAGCAGTACTTC.

The chain's CDR3 is CASRPAGGNEQFF. The DNA of the CDR3 is TGTGCCAGTAGGCCAGCGGGGGGCAATGAGCAGTTCTTC. The chain uses TRBV19 and TRBJ2-1; 9 bases map to TRBD2. Trimming at V came to 6 bases and at J to 6 bases, leaving 3 bases not matched to a gene. Germline V gene data show CDR1 as LNHDA and CDR2 as SQIVND (reference sequence). The CDR3 consists of 13 residues.

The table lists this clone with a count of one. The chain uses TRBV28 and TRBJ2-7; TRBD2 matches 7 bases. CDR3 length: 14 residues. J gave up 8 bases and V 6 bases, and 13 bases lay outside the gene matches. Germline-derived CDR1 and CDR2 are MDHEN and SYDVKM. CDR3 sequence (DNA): TGTGCCAGCAGCATCCCCTCGGGGGGAAACCAGCAGTACTTC. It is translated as CASSIPSGGNQQYF.

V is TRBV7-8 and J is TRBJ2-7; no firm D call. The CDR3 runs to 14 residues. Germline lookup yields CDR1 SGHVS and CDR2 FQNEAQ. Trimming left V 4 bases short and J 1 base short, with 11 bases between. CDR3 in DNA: TGTGCCAGCAGCTCAGGTCGGGTGTCCTACGAGCAGTACTTC. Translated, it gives CASSSGRVSYEQYF.

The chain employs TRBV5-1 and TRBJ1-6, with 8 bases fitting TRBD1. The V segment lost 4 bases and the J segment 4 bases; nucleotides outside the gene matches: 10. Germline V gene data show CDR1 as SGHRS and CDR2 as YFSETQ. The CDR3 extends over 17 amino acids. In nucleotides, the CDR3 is TGCGCCAGCAGCCCAAACCCAGGGGGCACTTATAATTCACCCCTCCACTTT. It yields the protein CASSPNPGGTYNSPLHF.

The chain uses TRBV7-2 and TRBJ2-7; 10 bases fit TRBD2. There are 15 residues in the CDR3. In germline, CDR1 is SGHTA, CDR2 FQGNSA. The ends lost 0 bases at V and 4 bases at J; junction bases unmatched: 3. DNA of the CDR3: TGTGCCAGCAGCTTAGCAGCGGGGGGGCTGTACGAGCAGTACTTC. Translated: CASSLAAGGLYEQYF.

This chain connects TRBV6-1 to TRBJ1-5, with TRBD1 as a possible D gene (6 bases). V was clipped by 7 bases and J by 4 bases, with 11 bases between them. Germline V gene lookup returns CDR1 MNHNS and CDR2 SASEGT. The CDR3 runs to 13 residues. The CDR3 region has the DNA TGTGCCAGCACGGGACAACCGAATCAGCCCCAGCATTTT. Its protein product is CASTGQPNQPQHF.

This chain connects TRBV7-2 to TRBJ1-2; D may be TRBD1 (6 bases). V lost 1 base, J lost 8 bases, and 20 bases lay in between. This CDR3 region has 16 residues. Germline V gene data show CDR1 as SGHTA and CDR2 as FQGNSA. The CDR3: CASSLVIGQGLGGYTF. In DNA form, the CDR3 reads TGTGCCAGCAGCTTAGTAATCGGTCAGGGGCTGGGGGGCTACACCTTC.

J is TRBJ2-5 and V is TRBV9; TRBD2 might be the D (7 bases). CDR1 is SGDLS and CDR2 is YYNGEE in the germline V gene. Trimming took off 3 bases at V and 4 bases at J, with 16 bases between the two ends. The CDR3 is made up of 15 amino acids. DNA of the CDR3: TGTGCCAGCAGCGGGGGGGGGCCCCCCCGAGAGACCCAGTACTTC. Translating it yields CASSGGGPPRETQYF.

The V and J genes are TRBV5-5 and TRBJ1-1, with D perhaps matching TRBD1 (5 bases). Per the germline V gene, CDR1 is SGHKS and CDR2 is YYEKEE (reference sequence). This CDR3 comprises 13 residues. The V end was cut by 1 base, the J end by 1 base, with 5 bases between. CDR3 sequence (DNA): TGTGCCAGCAGCTTGAGGGGGAACACTGAAGCTTTCTTT. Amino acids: CASSLRGNTEAFF.

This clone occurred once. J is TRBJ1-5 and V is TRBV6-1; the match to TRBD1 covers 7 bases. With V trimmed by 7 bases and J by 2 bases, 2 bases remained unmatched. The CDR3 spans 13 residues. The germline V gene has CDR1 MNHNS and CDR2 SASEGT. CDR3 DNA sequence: TGTGCCAGCACCGACAGGGGCAATCAGCCCCAGCATTTT. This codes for CASTDRGNQPQHF.

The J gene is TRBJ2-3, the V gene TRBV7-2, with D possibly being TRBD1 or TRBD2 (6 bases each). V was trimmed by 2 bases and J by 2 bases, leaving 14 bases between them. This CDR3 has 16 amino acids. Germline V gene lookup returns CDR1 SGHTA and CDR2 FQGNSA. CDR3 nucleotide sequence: TGTGCCAGCAGCTTATATACGGGGGCAAACACAGATACGCAGTATTTT. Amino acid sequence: CASSLYTGANTDTQYF.

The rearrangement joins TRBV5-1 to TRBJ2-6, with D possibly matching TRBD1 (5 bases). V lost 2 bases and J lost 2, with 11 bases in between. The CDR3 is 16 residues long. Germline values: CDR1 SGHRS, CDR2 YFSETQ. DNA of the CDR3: TGCGCCAGCAGCTTCCAGGGCGCCCCTGGGGCCAACGTCCTGACTTTC. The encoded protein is CASSFQGAPGANVLTF.

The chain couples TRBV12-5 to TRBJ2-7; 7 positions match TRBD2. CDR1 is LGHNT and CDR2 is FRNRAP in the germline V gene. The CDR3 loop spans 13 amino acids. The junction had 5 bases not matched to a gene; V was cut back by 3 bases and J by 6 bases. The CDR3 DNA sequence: TGTGCTAGTGGTTTATTTGGGGGGGTCGAGCAGTACTTC. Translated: CASGLFGGVEQYF.

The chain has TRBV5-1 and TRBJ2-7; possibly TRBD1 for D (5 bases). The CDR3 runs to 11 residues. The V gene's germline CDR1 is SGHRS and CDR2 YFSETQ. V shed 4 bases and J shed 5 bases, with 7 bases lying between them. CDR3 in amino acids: CASSQGHEQYF. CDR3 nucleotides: TGCGCCAGCAGCCAGGGCCACGAGCAGTACTTC.

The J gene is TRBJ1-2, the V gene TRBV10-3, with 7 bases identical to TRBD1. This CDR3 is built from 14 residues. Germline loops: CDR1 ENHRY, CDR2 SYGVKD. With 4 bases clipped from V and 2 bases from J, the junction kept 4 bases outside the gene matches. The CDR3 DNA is TGTGCCATCAGTGGGACAGGACACAACTATGGCTACACCTTC. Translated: CAISGTGHNYGYTF.

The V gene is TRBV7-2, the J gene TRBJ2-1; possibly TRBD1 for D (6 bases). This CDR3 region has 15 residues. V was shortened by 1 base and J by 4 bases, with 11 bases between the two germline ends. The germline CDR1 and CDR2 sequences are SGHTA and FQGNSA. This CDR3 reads CASSLVRGPYNEQFF. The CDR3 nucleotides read TGTGCCAGCAGCTTAGTCAGGGGACCTTACAATGAGCAGTTCTTC.

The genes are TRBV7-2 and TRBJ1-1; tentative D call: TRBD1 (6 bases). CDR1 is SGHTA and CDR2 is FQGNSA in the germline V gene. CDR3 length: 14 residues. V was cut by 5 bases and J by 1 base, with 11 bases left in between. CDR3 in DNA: TGTGCCAGCAGCACGCGGGGGCCGAACACTGAAGCTTTCTTT. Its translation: CASSTRGPNTEAFF.

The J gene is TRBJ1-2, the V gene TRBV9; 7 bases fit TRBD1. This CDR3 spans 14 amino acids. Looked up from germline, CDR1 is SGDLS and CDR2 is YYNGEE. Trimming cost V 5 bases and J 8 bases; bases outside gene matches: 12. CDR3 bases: TGTGCCAGCAGTTATGGACAGGTGGGTTACGGCTACACCTTC. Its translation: CASSYGQVGYGYTF.

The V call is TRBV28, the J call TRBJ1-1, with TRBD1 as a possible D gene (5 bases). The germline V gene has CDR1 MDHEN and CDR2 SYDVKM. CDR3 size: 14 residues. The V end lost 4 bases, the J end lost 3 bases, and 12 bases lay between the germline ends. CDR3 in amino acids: CASSSGDRDTEAFF. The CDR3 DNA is TGTGCCAGCAGTTCCGGGGACCGCGACACTGAAGCTTTCTTT.

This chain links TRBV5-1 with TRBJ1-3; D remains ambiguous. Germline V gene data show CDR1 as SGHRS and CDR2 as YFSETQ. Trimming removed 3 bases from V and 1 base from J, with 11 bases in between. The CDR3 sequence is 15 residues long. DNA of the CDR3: TGCGCCAGCAGCTCTACCTGGAGGTCTGGAAACACCATATATTTT. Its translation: CASSSTWRSGNTIYF. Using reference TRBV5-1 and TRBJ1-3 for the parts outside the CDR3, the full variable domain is KAGVTQTPRYLIKTRGQQVTLSCSPISGHRSVSWYQQTPGQGLQFLFEYFSETQRNKGNFPGRFSGRQFSNSRSEMNVSTLELGDSALYLCASSSTWRSGNTIYFGEGSWLTVV.

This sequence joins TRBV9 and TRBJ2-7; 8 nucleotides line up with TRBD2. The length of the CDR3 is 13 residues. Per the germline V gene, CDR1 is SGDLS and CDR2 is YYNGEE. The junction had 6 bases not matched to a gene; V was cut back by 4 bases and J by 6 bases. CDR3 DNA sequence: TGTGCCAGCAGCCTCGGGACTAGGGCCGAGCAGTACTTC. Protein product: CASSLGTRAEQYF. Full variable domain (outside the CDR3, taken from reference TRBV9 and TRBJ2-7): DSGVTQTPKHLITATGQRVTLRCSPRSGDLSVYWYQQSLDQGLQFLIQYYNGEERAKGNILERFSAQQFPDLHSELNLSSLELGDSALYFCASSLGTRAEQYFGPGTRLTVT.